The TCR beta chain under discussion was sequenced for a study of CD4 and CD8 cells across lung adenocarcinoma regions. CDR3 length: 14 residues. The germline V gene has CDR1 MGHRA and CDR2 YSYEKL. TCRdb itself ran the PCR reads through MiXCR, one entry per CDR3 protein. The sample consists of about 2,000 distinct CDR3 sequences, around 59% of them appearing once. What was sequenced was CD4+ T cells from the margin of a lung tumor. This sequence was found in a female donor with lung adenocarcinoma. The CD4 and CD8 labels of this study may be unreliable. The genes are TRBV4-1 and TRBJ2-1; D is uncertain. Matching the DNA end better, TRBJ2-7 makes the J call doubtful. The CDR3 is CASSQDPTNEEQYF. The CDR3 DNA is TGCGCCAGCAGCCAAGACCCCACGAATGAGGAGCAGTACTTC.